A single sample gave rise to the 12 T cell receptor beta chains below, sequenced in a study of cytomegalovirus exposure and HLA in healthy donors. Primers included in the PCR were 60 Vbeta and 13 Jbeta primers. Some clones are missing from TCRdb's copy, which holds only in-frame ones; the method was immunoSEQ multiplex PCR. Found here are 120,000 to 150,000 clones, around three quarters of them singletons; the top ten hold around 2.2%. Input material: PBMCs. The receptors here all came from a man aged 40-49 years in good health and CMV-seronegative.

V is TRBV4-2 and J is TRBJ1-3; the D gene is possibly TRBD1 (6 bases). This CDR3 is built from 16 residues. Trimming removed 1 base at V and 2 bases at J, with 12 bases between. Germline assignment: CDR1 LGHNA and CDR2 YNFKEQ. CDR3 residues: CASSQVRQDPGNTIYF. The DNA of the CDR3 is TGTGCCAGCAGCCAAGTGAGACAGGACCCTGGAAACACCATATATTTT.

The rearrangement links TRBV11-2 to TRBJ1-1, with 7 bases that match TRBD1. CDR3 size: 15 residues. J was trimmed by 2 bases and V by 1 base; bases with no gene match: 4. CDR1 and CDR2 (germline): SGHAT, FQNNGV. CDR3 nucleotides: TGTGCCAGCAGCTTAGTAGGGGGCGCTAACACTGAAGCTTTCTTT. Residues: CASSLVGGANTEAFF. Complete variable domain (other parts from reference TRBV11-2 and TRBJ1-1): EAGVAQSPRYKIIEKRQSVAFWCNPISGHATLYWYQQILGQGPKLLIQFQNNGVVDDSQLPKDRFSAERLKGVDSTLKIQPAKLEDSAVYLCASSLVGGANTEAFFGQGTRLTVV.

This chain uses TRBV6-5 with TRBJ1-1; tentatively, D is TRBD1 (6 bases). This CDR3 contains 13 residues. Trimming took off 2 bases at V and 5 bases at J, with 9 bases between the two ends. Germline CDR1 MNHEY, CDR2 SVGAGI. The CDR3 region is CASSYIRGTEAFF. CDR3 DNA: TGTGCCAGCAGTTACATAAGGGGGACTGAAGCTTTCTTT.

This chain uses TRBV5-1 with TRBJ2-3; D gene unclear. Germline CDR1 SGHRS, CDR2 YFSETQ. This CDR3 has 15 amino acids. With 3 bases removed from V and 0 bases from J, the gap between germline ends came to 11 bases. The CDR3 protein is CASSSSETSTDTQYF. DNA for the CDR3: TGCGCCAGCAGCTCGTCTGAAACTAGCACAGATACGCAGTATTTT. The full variable domain, in which reference TRBV5-1 and TRBJ2-3 provide the parts outside the CDR3, is KAGVTQTPRYLIKTRGQQVTLSCSPISGHRSVSWYQQTPGQGLQFLFEYFSETQRNKGNFPGRFSGRQFSNSRSEMNVSTLELGDSALYLCASSSSETSTDTQYFGPGTRLTVL.

V and J are TRBV10-3 and TRBJ1-5, with 7 bases matching TRBD1. This CDR3 spans 14 amino acids. The V gene's germline CDR1 is ENHRY and CDR2 SYGVKD. J was trimmed by 7 bases and V by 2 bases; bases with no gene match: 5. CDR3 nucleotides: TGTGCCATCAGTGAGGGAGGGGGCCTACAGCCCCAGCATTTT. Amino acid sequence: CAISEGGGLQPQHF.

The CDR3 DNA follows: TGTGCCAGCAGGACGGGACAGGGGTACACTGAAGCTTTCTTT. Residues: CASRTGQGYTEAFF. This chain joins TRBV2 and TRBJ1-1; 10 nucleotides agree with TRBD1. Germline values: CDR1 SNHLY, CDR2 FYNNEI. CDR3 length: 14 amino acids. With 6 bases clipped from V and 3 bases from J, the junction kept 4 bases outside the gene matches.

This clone was seen more than once but under ten times. The chain is built from TRBV18 and TRBJ1-1; D is perhaps TRBD1 (6 bases). Germline CDR1 and CDR2: KGHSH and LQKENI. Deletions cut 6 bases from V and 4 bases from J, with 12 bases between. The CDR3 length is 13 residues. CDR3 in amino acids: CASSRQQGTEAFF. CDR3 nucleotides: TGTGCCAGCTCGCGTCAACAGGGCACTGAAGCTTTCTTT.

The V call is TRBV7-8, the J call TRBJ1-3; 7 bases align to TRBD1. V trimming: 1 base; J trimming: 0 bases; junction bases outside the gene matches: 0. Germline V gives CDR1 SGHVS, CDR2 FQNEAQ. This CDR3 is built from 15 residues. CDR3 coding DNA: TGTGCCAGCAGCTTAGGGGACAGCTCTGGAAACACCATATATTTT. Protein product: CASSLGDSSGNTIYF.

This clone was observed a handful of times. V usage is TRBV7-2 and J usage is TRBJ2-3, with TRBD2 matching over 15 bases. The CDR3 covers 16 residues. V shed 4 bases and J 7 bases; nucleotides not matched to a gene: 6. From germline, CDR1 is SGHTA and CDR2 FQGNSA. CDR3 sequence reads: CASSSRTSGGAYTQYF. Here the CDR3 DNA reads TGTGCCAGCAGCTCGAGGACTAGCGGGGGGGCTTATACGCAGTATTTT.

This sequence joins TRBV5-4 and TRBJ2-3; 9 bases match TRBD2. This CDR3 is built from 16 residues. Germline V lookup: CDR1 SGHNT, CDR2 YYREEE (reference sequence). V lost 0 bases and J lost 2; bases outside the gene matches: 4. The CDR3 reads CASSLGLAEYTDTQYF. The CDR3 nucleotides are TGTGCCAGCAGCTTGGGACTAGCGGAGTACACAGATACGCAGTATTTT. Combining the CDR3 with reference TRBV5-4 and TRBJ2-3 gives the whole variable domain ETGVTQSPTHLIKTRGQQVTLRCSSQSGHNTVSWYQQALGQGPQFIFQYYREEENGRGNFPPRFSGLQFPNYSSELNVNALELDDSALYLCASSLGLAEYTDTQYFGPGTRLTVL.

V usage is TRBV9 and J usage is TRBJ1-4; D is possibly TRBD1 (6 bases). V was cut by 0 bases and J by 6 bases, with 15 bases left in between. The CDR3 spans 16 residues. Germline CDR1 reads SGDLS; CDR2 reads YYNGEE. The chain's CDR3 is CASSVGLQGWDEKLFF. Written as DNA, the CDR3 is TGTGCCAGCAGCGTAGGATTACAGGGATGGGATGAAAAACTGTTTTTT.

The chain uses TRBV7-9 and TRBJ1-1; D gene ambiguous. The germline CDR1 and CDR2 sequences are SEHNR and FQNEAQ (reference sequence). V gave up 3 bases and J gave up 4 bases, with 9 bases separating them. The CDR3 runs to 13 residues. CDR3 sequence: CASSLSVSTEAFF. CDR3 nucleotides: TGTGCCAGCAGCTTGTCTGTGAGCACTGAAGCTTTCTTT. Using reference TRBV7-9 and TRBJ1-1 for the parts outside the CDR3, the full variable domain is DTGVSQNPRHKITKRGQNVTFRCDPISEHNRLYWYRQTLGQGPEFLTYFQNEAQLEKSRLLSDRFSAERPKGSFSTLEIQRTEQGDSAMYLCASSLSVSTEAFFGQGTRLTVV.